These 9 T cell receptor beta chains share one sample of origin, sequenced in a study of cytomegalovirus exposure and HLA in healthy donors. PCR primers comprised 60 Vbeta and 13 Jbeta primers. Using immunoSEQ multiplex PCR, the repertoire was profiled, and TCRdb retains in-frame clones only, with some absent. This table holds about 130,000 clones, around 77% found once. Input material: PBMCs. Receptor source: a man in his fifties or sixties in good health and CMV-seronegative.

This clone is medium-sized. The chain is built from TRBV19 and TRBJ1-5; 7 bases align to TRBD1. This CDR3 region has 15 residues. CDR1 LNHDA and CDR2 SQIVND come from the germline V gene (reference sequence). The V segment lost 5 bases and the J segment 1 base; nucleotides outside the gene matches: 5. DNA for the CDR3: TGTGCCAGTAGTTCCCTGGGACAGAGCAATCAGCCCCAGCATTTT. Its protein is CASSSLGQSNQPQHF.

V and J are TRBV6-4 and TRBJ2-5, with D maybe TRBD2 (6 bases). Germline CDR1 is MRHNA and CDR2 is SNTAGT. The CDR3 runs 13 residues. V was clipped by 4 bases and J by 2 bases, with 8 bases between them. CDR3 DNA: TGTGCCAGCAGTGTAGCGGAACAAGAGACCCAGTACTTC. This codes for CASSVAEQETQYF.

This clone was detected a few times. The rearrangement uses TRBV10-1 and TRBJ2-5; D may be TRBD1 (5 bases). The V end was cut by 0 bases, the J end by 3 bases, with 5 bases between. From germline, CDR1 is WNHNN and CDR2 SYGVQD (reference sequence). This CDR3 has 13 residues. CDR3 amino acids: CASSESGEETQYF. CDR3 nucleotide sequence: TGCGCCAGCAGTGAGTCAGGGGAAGAGACCCAGTACTTC.

This clone was observed once. This sequence joins TRBV19 and TRBJ1-2, with D maybe TRBD1 (5 bases). CDR1 is LNHDA and CDR2 is SQIVND in the germline V gene (reference sequence). Trimming shortened V by 3 bases and J by 7 bases, and 15 bases separated the two germline ends. The CDR3 is 14 residues long. The CDR3 DNA is TGTGCCAGTAGTATTACCCCCGGCAGGGCTGGCTACACCTTC. Residues: CASSITPGRAGYTF.

The V gene is TRBV5-1, the J gene TRBJ2-2; D is perhaps TRBD2 (5 bases). Trimming left V 0 bases short and J 2 bases short, with 11 bases between. This CDR3 region has 16 residues. Germline V gives CDR1 SGHRS, CDR2 YFSETQ. The CDR3 region has the DNA TGCGCCAGCAGCTTGGAGGGAGTTGGAAACACCGGGGAGCTGTTTTTT. This sequence encodes CASSLEGVGNTGELFF.

The J gene is TRBJ2-2, the V gene TRBV5-1; 8 nucleotides line up with TRBD1. Germline values: CDR1 SGHRS, CDR2 YFSETQ. The CDR3 runs to 15 residues. V shed 4 bases and J 2 bases; nucleotides not matched to a gene: 4. Written as DNA, the CDR3 is TGCGCCAGCAGCACCCAGGGGGCTAACACCGGGGAGCTGTTTTTT. It specifies CASSTQGANTGELFF.

This clone was observed once. The chain has TRBV29-1 and TRBJ2-1; 11 bases agree with TRBD2. The CDR3 runs 14 residues. Germline trimming cut 3 bases from V and 7 bases from J; bases unmatched to any gene: 5. The germline V gene has CDR1 SQVTM and CDR2 ANQGSEA. The CDR3 is CSVDTSGGGNEQFF. In nucleotides, the CDR3 is TGCAGCGTTGACACTAGCGGGGGTGGGAATGAGCAGTTCTTC.

This chain uses TRBV30 with TRBJ2-7; the match to TRBD2 covers 13 bases. Unmatched junction bases numbered 2, after V lost 3 bases and J lost 3 bases. Germline CDR1 is GTSNPN and CDR2 is SVGIG (reference sequence). This CDR3 has 14 residues. CDR3 protein: CAWRRTSGSYEQYF. CDR3 nucleotide sequence: TGTGCCTGGAGGAGGACTAGCGGGAGCTACGAGCAGTACTTC. Looking up the rest from reference TRBV30 and TRBJ2-7 gives the full variable domain: SQTIHQWPATLVQPVGSPLSLECTVEGTSNPNLYWYRQAAGRGLQLLFYSVGIGQISSEVPQNLSASRPQDRQFILSSKKLLLSDSGFYLCAWRRTSGSYEQYFGPGTRLTVT.

In nucleotides, the CDR3 is TGTGCCAGCAGTCTAATTCAGGGGAACACTGAAGCTTTCTTT. The encoded protein is CASSLIQGNTEAFF. The chain combines TRBV6-5 with TRBJ1-1, with D perhaps matching TRBD1 (5 bases). There are 14 residues in the CDR3. The germline V gene encodes CDR1 MNHEY and CDR2 SVGAGI. V dropped 5 bases and J dropped 1 base, with 11 bases sitting between them.